These 4 T cell receptor beta chains came from one sample sequenced in a study of blood T cell repertoires in COVID-19. Profiled with immunoSEQ multiplex PCR; TCRdb holds only in-frame clones, not every one. The sample includes 150,000 to 200,000 clones, under 90% of them seen just once. Material: peripheral blood. These receptors were obtained from a man aged 40-55 years with acute or convalescent COVID-19.

V and J are TRBV2 and TRBJ1-2, with D perhaps matching TRBD1 (5 bases). CDR3 length equals 12 residues. The germline V and J ends were trimmed by 7 bases and 5 bases, with 11 bases remaining between them. Germline CDR1 is SNHLY and CDR2 is FYNNEI. The CDR3 sequence is CASNPGNYGYTF. CDR3 DNA: TGTGCCAGCAATCCAGGGAATTATGGCTACACCTTC.

This chain connects TRBV4-1 to TRBJ1-5; D may be TRBD1 (5 bases). The CDR3 has 14 residues. Germline V gene data show CDR1 as MGHRA and CDR2 as YSYEKL. V was clipped by 2 bases and J by 4 bases, with 9 bases between them. The CDR3 coding sequence is TGCGCCAGCAGCCAAACACGGGGGAATCAGCCCCAGCATTTT. It codes for CASSQTRGNQPQHF.

This clone was seen a single time. V is TRBV7-9 and J is TRBJ2-7; 8 nucleotides align to TRBD2. This CDR3 region has 14 residues. The germline CDR1 and CDR2 sequences are SEHNR and FQNEAQ (reference sequence). V dropped 5 bases and J dropped 4; count of bases not matched to a gene: 7. The CDR3 sequence is CASSPGSGEYEQYF. CDR3 nucleotides: TGTGCCAGCAGCCCGGGTAGCGGGGAGTACGAGCAGTACTTC.

The chain is built from TRBV20-1 and TRBJ1-5, with 8 positions matching TRBD1. The junction had 18 bases not matched to a gene; V was cut back by 3 bases and J by 2 bases. CDR1 is DFQATT, CDR2 SNEGSKA, per germline (reference sequence). The CDR3 runs 19 residues. CDR3 sequence reads: CSASRQEGRGLIGNQPQHF. DNA for the CDR3: TGCAGTGCTAGTCGACAGGAGGGCAGGGGGCTAATCGGCAATCAGCCCCAGCATTTT.